This TCR beta chain was retrieved from a study of blood T cells in healthy people across ages. Overall study findings and caveats: In long-lived donors, naive CD4+ cell counts and diversity exceeded those of aged donors. A roughly linear age-dependent decrease characterized TCR beta diversity per million T cells. Changes seen in expanded clonotypes were possibly confounded by donor CMV status left unknown.

V gave up 2 bases and J gave up 3 bases; unmatched junction bases: 4. The CDR3 extends over 15 amino acids. CDR1 and CDR2 (germline): MNHEY, SVGEGT. Alongside a J-beta primer mix, a sample-barcoded 5' primer served in a second PCR lasting roughly 7 to 12 cycles. TCRdb re-called the 5' RACE reads with MiXCR, one entry per CDR3 protein. Found here are fewer than 750,000 distinct CDR3 sequences, 40% to 55% of them singletons; the top ten hold 20% to 25%. In regard to this clonotype: Antigen specificity is unknown.

Total RNA was extracted at no less than 6 micrograms per sample. Material: blood. The chain has TRBV6-2 or TRBV6-3 and TRBJ2-3; 8 bases are a match to TRBD1. The origin of this receptor is a man aged 80 or over in good health. This CDR3 is CASSYVGQVTDTQYF. The CDR3 DNA reads as TGTGCCAGCAGTTACGTGGGACAGGTTACAGATACGCAGTATTTT.